This TCR beta chain was identified in a study of blood T cell repertoires in COVID-19. Across the whole study: COVID-19 samples, acute and convalescent, were from the United States, Italy and Spain. T cells, B-cell-depleted T cells, or PBMCs supplied cDNA or gDNA.

Sequenced by immunoSEQ multiplex PCR; TCRdb stores in-frame clones only, minus some. The sample lists around 240,000 clones, more than 70% occurring once. The CDR3 covers 13 residues. V was clipped by 0 bases and J by 10 bases, with 12 bases between them. Germline V gene sequence: CDR1 LGHNA, CDR2 YSLEER. In Cohort 3, a recovered donor had either two negative PCRs, clearance, or symptom resolution. The sequencing input was PBMCs or T cells enriched from blood (not recorded which). This sequence was found in a woman aged 50 to 60 who had recovered from COVID-19. The gene calls are TRBV4-3 and TRBJ1-2; possibly TRBD1 for D (5 bases). CDR3 amino acids: CASSQDTGGTYTF. The CDR3 region has the DNA TGCGCCAGCAGCCAAGATACGGGGGGGACCTACACCTTC.